What follows are 20 T cell receptor beta chains derived from one specimen sequenced in a study of blood T cell repertoires in COVID-19. Clones were sequenced by immunoSEQ multiplex PCR, and TCRdb holds only the in-frame ones, with some missing. The sample yields about 280,000 clones, over 85% seen once. The sequenced sample was PBMCs or T cells enriched from blood (not recorded which). The source of these receptors is a woman in her sixties or seventies who had recovered from COVID-19.

The chain has TRBV9 and TRBJ2-3; 7 nucleotides agree with TRBD1. The CDR3 spans 15 residues. With V trimmed by 0 bases and J by 4 bases, 5 bases remained unmatched. Per germline, CDR1 SGDLS and CDR2 YYNGEE. CDR3 DNA: TGTGCCAGCAGCGTAGAAGGGCAGGGGGCAGATACGCAGTATTTT. Translation: CASSVEGQGADTQYF. Full variable domain (outside the CDR3, taken from reference TRBV9 and TRBJ2-3): DSGVTQTPKHLITATGQRVTLRCSPRSGDLSVYWYQQSLDQGLQFLIQYYNGEERAKGNILERFSAQQFPDLHSELNLSSLELGDSALYFCASSVEGQGADTQYFGPGTRLTVL.

The CDR3 loop reads CASTRDYYNEQFF. The CDR3 region has the DNA TGTGCCAGCACCAGGGACTACTACAATGAGCAGTTCTTC. The chain links TRBV9 to TRBJ2-1, with 7 positions matching TRBD2. CDR3 length equals 13 residues. Per germline, CDR1 SGDLS and CDR2 YYNGEE. J was trimmed by 3 bases and V by 6 bases; bases with no gene match: 3. The whole variable domain, filled in from reference TRBV9 and TRBJ2-1, reads DSGVTQTPKHLITATGQRVTLRCSPRSGDLSVYWYQQSLDQGLQFLIQYYNGEERAKGNILERFSAQQFPDLHSELNLSSLELGDSALYFCASTRDYYNEQFFGPGTRLTVL.

V usage is TRBV7-8 and J usage is TRBJ2-5; D perhaps matches TRBD2 (6 bases). V shed 0 bases and J shed 1 base, with 12 bases lying between them. The CDR3 has 16 residues. In germline, CDR1 is SGHVS, CDR2 FQNEAQ. The CDR3 DNA reads TGTGCCAGCAGCTTAGCCCCTCTAGCGCCCCAAGAGACCCAGTACTTC. This encodes CASSLAPLAPQETQYF.

As concerns this clone: The same CDR3 arises from other DNA sequences in this sample as well. V gene TRBV19 combines with J gene TRBJ1-5; maybe TRBD1 (5 bases). Between the trimmed V and J ends, which lost 0 bases and 7 bases, there was a span of 10 bases. CDR1 LNHDA and CDR2 SQIVND come from the germline V gene (reference sequence). The CDR3 totals 14 residues. The DNA for the CDR3 is TGTGCCAGTAGTATAGACCCAGGGAACCAGCCCCAGCATTTT. This gives the protein CASSIDPGNQPQHF.

The chain combines TRBV5-4 with TRBJ2-3; D is uncertain. Germline CDR1 reads SGHNT; CDR2 reads YYREEE (reference sequence). The CDR3 loop spans 13 amino acids. V was shortened by 4 bases and J by 6 bases, with 12 bases between the two germline ends. CDR3 protein: CASSLRGGDTQYF. CDR3 nucleotides: TGTGCCAGCAGCCTAAGAGGCGGCGATACGCAGTATTTT.

The CDR3 protein is CASSLGQGAEPQHF. CDR3 sequence (DNA): TGTGCCAGCAGCTTGGGGCAGGGGGCTGAGCCCCAGCATTTT. The chain joins TRBV11-2 to TRBJ1-5, with 8 positions matching TRBD1. CDR3 length: 14 residues. CDR1 and CDR2 from the germline V gene are SGHAT and FQNNGV. V lost 3 bases, J lost 8 bases, and 6 bases stayed unmatched.

The CDR3 DNA reads TGCGCCAGCAGCTTCCAGGGGGCTGTTGTAGAAGAGACCCAGTACTTC. This gives the protein CASSFQGAVVEETQYF. The rearrangement joins TRBV5-1 to TRBJ2-5; TRBD1 matches at 8 bases. Germline values: CDR1 SGHRS, CDR2 YFSETQ. The V segment lost 2 bases and the J segment 3 bases; nucleotides outside the gene matches: 9. This CDR3 spans 16 amino acids.

The V call is TRBV6-9, the J call TRBJ2-3; 10 bases are a match to TRBD1. The length of the CDR3 is 13 residues. Unmatched junction bases numbered 2, after V lost 5 bases and J lost 6 bases. Germline CDR1 MNHGY, CDR2 SVAAGI. CDR3 in DNA: TGTGCCAGCAGTCGACAGGGGGCTGATACGCAGTATTTT. It encodes CASSRQGADTQYF.

V usage is TRBV7-3 and J usage is TRBJ2-2; 7 bases line up with TRBD2. Germline trimming cut 5 bases from V and 0 bases from J; bases unmatched to any gene: 3. The CDR3 is made up of 15 amino acids. The germline V gene has CDR1 SGHTA and CDR2 FQGTGA. CDR3 coding DNA: TGTGCCAGCAGCAGGGGACTATCGAACACCGGGGAGCTGTTTTTT. It specifies CASSRGLSNTGELFF.

The chain employs TRBV18 and TRBJ1-2; unclear D gene. Trimming left V 5 bases short and J 2 bases short, with 9 bases between. The germline gives CDR1 KGHSH, CDR2 LQKENI. The CDR3 consists of 13 residues. The CDR3 nucleotides read TGTGCCAGCTCAGAAGACACGAACTATGGCTACACCTTC. This translates into CASSEDTNYGYTF.

The chain joins TRBV2 to TRBJ1-4; D is possibly TRBD1 (5 bases). Germline assignment: CDR1 SNHLY and CDR2 FYNNEI. V was clipped by 7 bases and J by 3 bases, with 15 bases between them. CDR3 length equals 15 residues. For the CDR3, the DNA is TGTGCCAGCACGAGAGACAGACCCGCTAATGAAAAACTGTTTTTT. This gives the protein CASTRDRPANEKLFF.

The chain uses TRBV2 and TRBJ2-2, with D possibly being TRBD1 (6 bases). CDR3 length: 13 residues. V was clipped by 6 bases and J by 6 bases, with 11 bases between them. Looked up from germline, CDR1 is SNHLY and CDR2 is FYNNEI. CDR3: CASRPTGSGELFF. CDR3 DNA sequence: TGTGCCAGCAGGCCGACAGGCTCCGGGGAGCTGTTTTTT.

This clone was picked up one time. V usage is TRBV27 and J usage is TRBJ1-6; no clear D. With 7 bases removed from V and 8 bases from J, the gap between germline ends came to 18 bases. The CDR3 is 15 residues long. CDR1 is MNHEY, CDR2 SMNVEV, per germline (reference sequence). The DNA for the CDR3 is TGTGCCAGCACTCTCAAGGAGGGCCTTGATTCACCCCTCCACTTT. It specifies CASTLKEGLDSPLHF.

The chain carries TRBV3-1 (or the pseudogene TRBV3-2) and TRBJ1-1; TRBD1 might be the D (5 bases). This CDR3 region has 15 residues. The V gene's germline CDR1 is LGHDT and CDR2 YNNKEL (reference sequence). Deletions cut 2 bases from V and 3 bases from J, with 13 bases between. The CDR3 reads CASSQPTVTYTEAFF. CDR3 nucleotide sequence: TGTGCCAGCAGCCAACCGACAGTAACGTACACTGAAGCTTTCTTT.

The chain uses TRBV28 and TRBJ1-2, with 9 bases fitting TRBD1. The CDR3 covers 14 residues. CDR1 MDHEN and CDR2 SYDVKM come from the germline V gene. The J segment lost 5 bases and the V segment lost 3 bases, leaving 4 bases of the junction unmatched. Here the CDR3 reads CASSLGTGYYGYTF. The CDR3 DNA reads TGTGCCAGCAGTTTGGGGACAGGGTATTATGGCTACACCTTC.

As regards this clone: At one end the junction does not follow the germline gene, possibly because of a read error. The chain carries TRBV4-2 and TRBJ2-5; TRBD2 matches at 12 bases. The CDR3 covers 17 residues. Per germline, CDR1 LGHNA and CDR2 YNFKEQ. The CDR3 protein is CASSQGASGGAQETQYF. CDR3 coding DNA: TGTGCCAGCAGTCAAGGCGCTAGCGGGGGGGCCCAAGAGACCCAGTACTTC.

The chain links TRBV28 to TRBJ2-4; no clear D gene. This CDR3 has 18 residues. The germline V gene has CDR1 MDHEN and CDR2 SYDVKM. V shed 3 bases and J shed 0 bases, with 18 bases lying between them. The CDR3 nucleotides are TGTGCCAGCAGTTTGGGTAGCACCCTGGGTTTAGCCAAAAACATTCAGTACTTC. Translation: CASSLGSTLGLAKNIQYF.

The V and J genes are TRBV2 and TRBJ1-5; D uncertain. The CDR3 is 13 residues long. Germline V gene data show CDR1 as SNHLY and CDR2 as FYNNEI. The germline V and J ends were trimmed by 4 bases and 7 bases, with 11 bases remaining between them. The CDR3 DNA sequence: TGTGCCAGCAGTGTGGAGTCAAACCAGCCCCAGCATTTT. It is translated as CASSVESNQPQHF.

On this clone itself: The conserved phenylalanine or tryptophan is not found at the CDR3 terminus, so this likely reflects a read error. The DNA is omitted, as the CDR3 cannot be located on it reliably, and the CDR3 follows TCRdb's listing. The V call is TRBV3-1 (or the pseudogene TRBV3-2), the J call TRBJ2-7; TRBD2 was called by the table and not checked on the DNA. CDR1 LGHDT and CDR2 YNNKEL come from the germline V gene (reference sequence). Inclusive of both ends, the CDR3 amounts to 9 amino acids. This CDR3 is CASSLKPGD.

The sample holds a few counts of this clone. The rearrangement links TRBV27 to TRBJ1-6; TRBD1 matches at 8 bases. Germline loops: CDR1 MNHEY, CDR2 SMNVEV (reference sequence). The CDR3 runs to 18 residues. V lost 2 bases and J lost 9; bases outside the gene matches: 15. CDR3 sequence reads: CASSLRAARGQGISPLHF. For the CDR3, the DNA is TGTGCCAGCAGTTTACGGGCCGCCCGAGGACAGGGAATTTCACCCCTCCACTTT.